The rows below give T cell receptor beta chains drawn from one sample of a study of shared clonotypes between healthy human individuals. Sequenced by immunoSEQ multiplex PCR; TCRdb stores in-frame clones only, minus some. There are about 490,000 clones in the sample; almost 80% occur only once, and approximately 12% lies in the top ten. Sequenced input: PBMCs. Receptors originate from a woman in her forties in good health. Some clones in this sample may be carry-over from other donors' samples. The CDR3 runs from the conserved cysteine through the conserved F or W.

TRBV15,TRBJ1-1,CATSRGTGFMNTEAFF
TRBV4-1,TRBJ2-1,CASSQYSYSYNEQFF
TRBV4-2,TRBJ2-3,CASSLHGTADSTDTQYF
TRBV6-6,TRBJ1-4,CASSSRVEKLFF
TRBV7-9,TRBJ1-5,CASSLDRGNQPQHF
TRBV6-1,TRBJ2-5,CASSVSGGEKETQYF
TRBV7-2,TRBJ1-2,CASSLNRLNYGYTF
TRBV10-3,TRBJ2-6,CAISATGASSGANVLTF
TRBV18,TRBJ2-3,CASSPPGGGGDTQYF
TRBV10-3,TRBJ2-3,CAISESSTDTQYF
TRBV7-2,TRBJ2-4,CASSSGIAKNIQYF
TRBV7-3,TRBJ2-3,CASSLMPAGGDTQYF
TRBV2,TRBJ1-2,CASSERSPGQPNGYTF
TRBV4-2,TRBJ1-1,CASSRTTGRAFEAFF
TRBV7-9,TRBJ2-2,CASTHGGNTGELFF
TRBV11-2,TRBJ1-6,CASSKGENSPLHF
TRBV6-5,TRBJ1-2,CASTSAGSYGYTF
TRBV6-6,TRBJ1-6,CASRKGQDNSPLHF
TRBV28,TRBJ2-1,CASSFGTGGEEQFF
TRBV10-1,TRBJ2-5,CASSALQGGQETQYF
TRBV14,TRBJ2-5,CASSQVGGLYQETQYF
TRBV4-1,TRBJ2-6,CASSQDHFQAGANVLTF
TRBV5-6,TRBJ2-6,CASVRTGESGANVLTF
TRBV27,TRBJ2-2,CASSLGPVRGELFF
TRBV4-3,TRBJ2-3,CASSQGGLAGTDTQYF